Below, 9 T cell receptor beta chains from the same sample are listed, as sequenced in a study of shared clonotypes between healthy human individuals. Data came from immunoSEQ multiplex PCR; TCRdb stores just in-frame clones and leaves some out. The table has over 850,000 clones, 75% to 80% seen once; the top ten hold 0.61%. The source material was memory CD4+ T cells from PBMCs. Indicated subset: CD45RA-negative fraction. Every receptor here comes from a man between 18 and 35 years old in good health. Some clones in this sample may be carry-over from other donors' samples.

The chain is built from TRBV5-6 and TRBJ2-1; tentatively, D is TRBD2 (5 bases). Germline V CDR1 and CDR2: SGHDT, YYEEEE. The CDR3 totals 14 residues. V lost 4 bases and J 6 bases, leaving 14 bases between the germline ends. CDR3 residues: CASSLAGGPNEQFF. The DNA for the CDR3 is TGTGCCAGCAGCCTCGCGGGTGGGCCCAATGAGCAGTTCTTC.

This chain connects TRBV2 to TRBJ2-4; TRBD1 or TRBD2 may be the D gene (5 bases each). Germline values: CDR1 SNHLY, CDR2 FYNNEI. The V gene lost 5 bases and the J gene lost 8 bases, with 19 bases spanning the gap. This CDR3 has 15 amino acids. The CDR3 reads CASSQRGILGDIQYF. In DNA form, the CDR3 reads TGTGCCAGCAGTCAACGGGGCATCCTGGGGGACATTCAGTACTTC.

The chain is built from TRBV7-2 and TRBJ1-4, with D unresolved. Germline assignment: CDR1 SGHTA and CDR2 FQGNSA. Trimming pared 5 bases from V and 4 bases from J, leaving 11 bases between. The CDR3 is 14 residues long. The CDR3 region has the DNA TGTGCCAGCAGCCCGCCAGGACTTAATGAAAAACTGTTTTTT. As protein: CASSPPGLNEKLFF.

This clone showed up just once. The chain links TRBV10-3 to TRBJ2-7, with D possibly called TRBD1 or TRBD2 (7 bases each). The CDR3 runs 15 residues. The V gene's germline CDR1 is ENHRY and CDR2 SYGVKD. V lost 3 bases, J lost 5 bases, and 17 bases lay in between. The CDR3 DNA reads as TGTGCCATCAGTGATCATCAGGGGGGGCGGAACGAGCAGTACTTC. Protein: CAISDHQGGRNEQYF.

Concerning this clone: A far larger clone is only one base removed, so a read error is likely. In the same sample, other DNA sequences code for this CDR3. This chain uses TRBV15 with TRBJ2-7; 7 bases match TRBD2. The CDR3 is 20 residues long. Trimming at V came to 0 bases and at J to 4 bases, leaving 21 bases not matched to a gene. The germline CDR1 and CDR2 sequences are LNHNV and YYDKDF (reference sequence). The CDR3 protein is CATSRDRDRGAGPHRYEQYF. The CDR3 bases are TGTGCCACCAGCAGAGACAGGGATCGGGGAGCGGGACCACATCGGTACGAGCAGTACTTC.

V is TRBV10-3 and J is TRBJ2-1; 8 nucleotides align to TRBD2. Germline V CDR1 and CDR2: ENHRY, SYGVKD. The trim removed 11 bases at V and 2 bases at J, leaving 5 bases unmatched. The CDR3 has 13 amino acids. The CDR3 reads CAAEREPYNEQFF. The CDR3, as DNA: TGTGCCGCCGAGCGGGAGCCCTACAATGAGCAGTTCTTC.

Concerning this clone itself: The same CDR3 also results from other DNA sequences found in this sample. The V and J genes are TRBV9 and TRBJ1-5, with D possibly matching TRBD1 (6 bases). The CDR3 totals 15 residues. V was shortened by 0 bases and J by 2 bases, with 9 bases between the two germline ends. Per germline, CDR1 SGDLS and CDR2 YYNGEE. DNA for the CDR3: TGTGCCAGCAGCGTAGGGGGGGCGGGCAATCAGCCCCAGCATTTT. It specifies CASSVGGAGNQPQHF.

The CDR3 region is CASSSSTGPYNEQFF. The CDR3 nucleotides read TGCGCCAGCAGCTCTTCAACGGGACCTTACAATGAGCAGTTCTTC. This rearrangement joins TRBV5-1 to TRBJ2-1; D tentatively fits TRBD1 or TRBD2 (5 bases each). Germline V gene sequence: CDR1 SGHRS, CDR2 YFSETQ. This CDR3 comprises 15 residues. Deletions cut 3 bases from V and 4 bases from J, with 14 bases between.

The V gene is TRBV6-6, the J gene TRBJ2-5, with D possibly matching TRBD1 (6 bases). The germline CDR1 and CDR2 sequences are MNHNY and SVGAGI (reference sequence). V was clipped by 2 bases and J by 3 bases, with 10 bases between them. This CDR3 contains 14 residues. The CDR3 sequence: CASSYGYREETQYF. CDR3 coding DNA: TGTGCCAGCAGTTACGGGTACAGGGAAGAGACCCAGTACTTC.